What follows is one T cell receptor beta chain and its context. No antigen is known for it. One junction end does not reproduce the germline sequence, and a read error may be involved. The data were taken from a study of T cells after yellow fever vaccination. The CDR3 spans 13 residues. Germline V gene data show CDR1 as SQVTM and CDR2 as ANQGSEA. Whole-study results and caveats: Clones that expanded after primary vaccination mostly reappeared after the booster (roughly 96% CD4, 88% CD8).

Each CDR3 protein is one row after TCRdb ran MiXCR on the 5' RACE reads. The repertoire has around 590,000 distinct CDR3 sequences, 9% to 15% of them found once; the top ten carry more than 12%. The V call is TRBV29-1, the J call TRBJ2-3; 9 bases fit TRBD2. The sample in question was PBMCs, obtained on the day of the yellow fever booster vaccination. The sequence was obtained from a man under 40 who received the YFV17D yellow fever vaccine. The CDR3 loop is CSVDGTSTDTQYF. The DNA for the CDR3 is TGCAGCGTTGACGGGACTAGCACTGATACGCAGTATTTT.